The clone carrying this T cell receptor beta chain was detected ten times or more. V lost 1 base, J lost 10 bases, and 8 bases lay in between. CDR3 length: 11 residues. From germline, CDR1 is SGHTA and CDR2 FQGNSA. This specimen comes from a study of response to subunit inactivated influenza vaccine. Using its own MiXCR run on the RT-PCR reads, TCRdb lists one record per CDR3 protein. The repertoire holds about 780,000 distinct CDR3 sequences, with approximately 17% as singletons. The sequence was collected from a man aged 45-60 years who received an inactivated influenza vaccine. Specimen: PBMCs from blood, collected 5 days after vaccination. The chain recombines TRBV7-2 with TRBJ2-7; D is undetermined. CDR3 protein: CASSLVKTQYF. The CDR3 nucleotides read TGTGCCAGCAGCTTAGTGAAGACTCAGTACTTC.